This entry describes one T cell receptor beta chain. TCRdb keeps only in-frame clones here, not all; method: immunoSEQ multiplex PCR. This sample has roughly 38,000 clones; under 90% occur once, and the top ten carry roughly an eighth. CDR1 and CDR2 (germline): SGHVS, FNYEAQ. CDR3 length: 14 residues. Trimming stripped 5 bases from V and 0 bases from J, with 8 bases between. The data belong to a study of blood T cell repertoires in COVID-19. As for the study in general: Acute and convalescent COVID-19 samples came from the United States, Italy and Spain.

The material sequenced was peripheral blood. This sequence joins TRBV7-6 and TRBJ1-3, with D possibly being TRBD1 (6 bases). The clonotype comes from a man aged 70 or older with acute or convalescent COVID-19. The CDR3 nucleotides read TGTGCCAGCAGCAAACAGGGCTCTGGAAACACCATATATTTT. Translated, it gives CASSKQGSGNTIYF.